What follows are 27 T cell receptor beta chains derived from one specimen sequenced in a study of CXCR3-negative and CXCR3-positive naive CD8 T cells. UMI-labeled 5' RACE yielded the TRB cDNA libraries. TCRdb re-called the 5' RACE reads and shows each CDR3 protein once, DNA omitted. The sample spans some 66,000 distinct CDR3 sequences; the ten largest clones claim about 1.5%. The source material was naive CXCR3- CD8+ T cells from blood. Subset here: CD45RO-CCR7+CD27+CD95- naive CD8+ T cells lacking CXCR3 (TNR3-). The source of these receptors is a human donor in good health. Some clones in this sample may be carry-over from other donors' samples.

The CDR3 sequence is CSGSGVNTGELFF. The chain carries TRBV20-1 and TRBJ2-2; the TCRdb D gene call, TRBD1, has no DNA to confirm it. The germline V gene has CDR1 DFQATT and CDR2 SNEGSKA (reference sequence). The length of the CDR3 is 13 residues.

This chain links TRBV11-2 with TRBJ2-2; the D call from TCRdb, TRBD2, cannot be confirmed without DNA. This CDR3 is built from 15 residues. Germline CDR1 is SGHAT and CDR2 is FQNNGV. CDR3 protein: CASSVGGAYTGELFF.

The genes are TRBV5-6 and TRBJ2-5. The CDR3 is made up of 14 amino acids. Germline V gene sequence: CDR1 SGHDT, CDR2 YYEEEE. Here the CDR3 reads CASSLGWEKETQYF.

The chain's CDR3 is CASSPWASSTDTQYF. The rearrangement uses TRBV14 and TRBJ2-3; the TCRdb call, TRBD2, lacks DNA for checking. CDR1 is SGHDN and CDR2 is FVKESK in the germline V gene. This CDR3 has 15 residues.

This chain joins TRBV5-1 and TRBJ2-7. Germline CDR1 is SGHRS and CDR2 is YFSETQ. The CDR3 extends over 14 amino acids. CDR3 region: CASSQKMASYEQYF. Filled out from reference TRBV5-1 and TRBJ2-7, the complete variable domain reads KAGVTQTPRYLIKTRGQQVTLSCSPISGHRSVSWYQQTPGQGLQFLFEYFSETQRNKGNFPGRFSGRQFSNSRSEMNVSTLELGDSALYLCASSQKMASYEQYFGPGTRLTVT.

This chain joins TRBV28 and TRBJ2-7; no DNA is available, so the TRBD1 call from TCRdb remains unchecked. CDR1 and CDR2 (germline): MDHEN, SYDVKM. The CDR3 is 15 amino acids. The CDR3 region is CASSSLGRDTYEQYF.

The CDR3 protein is CASSQEGTGLWGYTF. The rearrangement uses TRBV4-1 and TRBJ1-2; TCRdb's D gene call, TRBD1, goes unchecked for lack of DNA. Germline CDR1 reads MGHRA; CDR2 reads YSYEKL. The CDR3 is made up of 15 amino acids.

This sequence joins TRBV25-1 and TRBJ1-1. The length of the CDR3 is 13 residues. Germline CDR1 and CDR2: MGHDK and SYGVNS. This CDR3 reads CASSDNPNTEAFF.

The J gene is TRBJ2-3, the V gene TRBV29-1. CDR1 SQVTM and CDR2 ANQGSEA come from the germline V gene. The CDR3 is made up of 17 amino acids. CDR3 region: CSVDGSLGHFGVDTQYF.

The rearrangement joins TRBV7-9 to TRBJ2-7. The CDR3 extends over 13 amino acids. Germline CDR1 and CDR2: SEHNR and FQNEAQ (reference sequence). CDR3 in amino acids: CASSPKTSYEQYF. Variable domain in full (rest from reference TRBV7-9 and TRBJ2-7): DTGVSQNPRHKITKRGQNVTFRCDPISEHNRLYWYRQTLGQGPEFLTYFQNEAQLEKSRLLSDRFSAERPKGSFSTLEIQRTEQGDSAMYLCASSPKTSYEQYFGPGTRLTVT.

The genes are TRBV7-9 and TRBJ2-7. CDR3 length: 16 amino acids. Germline-derived CDR1 and CDR2 are SEHNR and FQNEAQ (reference sequence). CDR3 sequence reads: CASSLAFGGRTYEQYF.

V is TRBV12-3 or TRBV12-4 and J is TRBJ1-5; there is no DNA to check the TCRdb D call of TRBD1. This CDR3 region has 12 residues. The CDR3: CASSGANQPQHF.

CDR3 residues: CASGSGGPGYNEQFF. V is TRBV12-3 or TRBV12-4 and J is TRBJ2-1; the TCRdb call, TRBD2, lacks DNA for checking. The CDR3 contains 15 residues.

This chain links TRBV4-3 with TRBJ1-5; the TCRdb call, TRBD1, lacks DNA for checking. CDR3 length: 17 amino acids. Looked up from germline, CDR1 is LGHNA and CDR2 is YSLEER. This chain's CDR3 is CASSQDNRRNPNQPQHF.

The rearrangement links TRBV5-1 to TRBJ2-7; the TCRdb call, TRBD2, lacks DNA for checking. The CDR3 is 12 amino acids. The germline gives CDR1 SGHRS, CDR2 YFSETQ. The CDR3 loop reads CASSLEGHEQYF.

The V gene is TRBV25-1, the J gene TRBJ2-7; TCRdb's D gene call, TRBD1, goes unchecked for lack of DNA. The CDR3 extends over 13 amino acids. The germline V gene has CDR1 MGHDK and CDR2 SYGVNS. CDR3 loop: CASRPGEPFEQYF.

The CDR3 loop is CSVEEELAGASYEQYF. This rearrangement joins TRBV29-1 to TRBJ2-7; TCRdb indicates TRBD2, and absent DNA this call remains unverified. The CDR3 length is 16 residues. The germline V gene has CDR1 SQVTM and CDR2 ANQGSEA.

This chain joins TRBV5-1 and TRBJ2-1. This CDR3 spans 12 amino acids. The germline V gene encodes CDR1 SGHRS and CDR2 YFSETQ. CDR3: CASSWDRDVQFF.

This sequence joins TRBV10-1 and TRBJ1-1. The germline V gene has CDR1 WNHNN and CDR2 SYGVQD (reference sequence). The CDR3 totals 11 residues. The CDR3: CARGRATEAFF.

The rearrangement uses TRBV9 and TRBJ2-2; TCRdb reports TRBD2, a call that lacks DNA to check it against. The CDR3 is 18 amino acids. Germline lookup yields CDR1 SGDLS and CDR2 YYNGEE. The CDR3 loop is CASSVRLAGGSNTGELFF.

The V and J genes are TRBV4-2 and TRBJ2-7; TCRdb designates TRBD2, a call that cannot be tested without DNA. Germline V gives CDR1 LGHNA, CDR2 YNFKEQ. The CDR3 sequence is 15 residues long. CDR3 loop: CASSSLAVATYEQYF.

This rearrangement joins TRBV12-3 or TRBV12-4 to TRBJ2-3; lacking DNA, the TRBD2 call made by TCRdb goes unchecked. This CDR3 has 15 amino acids. The CDR3 sequence: CASSLQRGLLDTQYF.

The CDR3 here is CASSAGTDYEQYF. The J gene is TRBJ2-7, the V gene TRBV5-1; lacking DNA, the TRBD1 call made by TCRdb goes unchecked. This CDR3 has 13 amino acids. Germline CDR1 reads SGHRS; CDR2 reads YFSETQ.

This chain uses TRBV27 with TRBJ1-1. Germline lookup yields CDR1 MNHEY and CDR2 SMNVEV (reference sequence). The CDR3 runs 13 residues. The CDR3 sequence is CASRETGSTEAFF.

CDR3 loop: CASSYTVSYEQYF. The chain carries TRBV6-2 or TRBV6-3 and TRBJ2-7. CDR3 length: 13 residues. CDR1 is MNHEY, CDR2 SVGEGT, per germline.

V gene TRBV7-9 combines with J gene TRBJ2-7; there is no DNA to check the TCRdb D call of TRBD1. The CDR3 spans 15 residues. Germline CDR1 reads SEHNR; CDR2 reads FQNEAQ (reference sequence). This CDR3 is CASSPGTGVSIEQYF.

The chain uses TRBV6-5 and TRBJ2-1; with no DNA, the TCRdb D assignment of TRBD1 cannot be verified. From germline, CDR1 is MNHEY and CDR2 SVGAGI. This CDR3 is built from 14 residues. The CDR3 reads CASSHRDGANEQFF.